Sequencing of this TCR beta chain was carried out in a study of radiation and T cells in renal cell carcinoma. The study, taken as a whole, reports: From baseline, blood top tumor clonotypes peaked at 2 weeks post-radiation.

In the case of this clone: The antigen remains undetermined.

Sequencing was performed with immunoSEQ multiplex PCR; in TCRdb, only in-frame clones are kept and a portion is missing. The profile shows approximately 45,000 clones, about 80% of them singletons. Time point in this sample: baseline pretreatment blood. Treatment defined: 15 Gy SBRT to primary tumor, nephrectomy 4 weeks later. CDR3 length: 15 residues. V shed 4 bases, J shed 4 bases, and the junction held 7 bases outside the gene matches. Germline assignment: CDR1 SGDLS and CDR2 YYNGEE. The TCR originated in a woman aged 70-85 years with renal cell carcinoma. The input for sequencing was blood, taken from a patient whose treatment included radiotherapy and nephrectomy. J is TRBJ2-1 and V is TRBV9, with 8 bases lining up with TRBD2. CDR3: CASSPERGTYNEQFF. The CDR3 DNA follows: TGTGCCAGCAGCCCGGAGCGGGGGACTTACAATGAGCAGTTCTTC.